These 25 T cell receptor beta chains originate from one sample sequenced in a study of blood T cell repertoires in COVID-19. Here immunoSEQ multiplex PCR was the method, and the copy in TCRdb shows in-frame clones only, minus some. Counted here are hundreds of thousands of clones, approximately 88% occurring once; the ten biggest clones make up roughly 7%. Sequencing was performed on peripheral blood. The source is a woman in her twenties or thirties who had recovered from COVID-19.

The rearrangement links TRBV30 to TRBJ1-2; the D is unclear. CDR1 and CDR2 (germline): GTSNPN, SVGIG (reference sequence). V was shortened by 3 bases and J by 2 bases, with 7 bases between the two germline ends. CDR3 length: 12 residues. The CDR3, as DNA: TGTGCCTGGAGGGGCAGAAACTATGGCTACACCTTC. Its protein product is CAWRGRNYGYTF.

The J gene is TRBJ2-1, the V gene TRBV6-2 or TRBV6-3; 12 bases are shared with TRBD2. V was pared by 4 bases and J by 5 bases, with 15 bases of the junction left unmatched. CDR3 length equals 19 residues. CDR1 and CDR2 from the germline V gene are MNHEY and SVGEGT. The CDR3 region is CASSFNPSGGARGDNEQFF. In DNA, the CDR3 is TGTGCCAGCAGTTTTAATCCTAGCGGGGGGGCCCGGGGCGACAATGAGCAGTTCTTC.

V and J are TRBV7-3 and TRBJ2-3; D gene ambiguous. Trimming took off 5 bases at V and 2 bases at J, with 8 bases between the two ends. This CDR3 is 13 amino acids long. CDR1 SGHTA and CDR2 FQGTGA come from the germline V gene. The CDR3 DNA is TGTGCCAGCAGCCTAATCCACACAGATACGCAGTATTTT. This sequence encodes CASSLIHTDTQYF.

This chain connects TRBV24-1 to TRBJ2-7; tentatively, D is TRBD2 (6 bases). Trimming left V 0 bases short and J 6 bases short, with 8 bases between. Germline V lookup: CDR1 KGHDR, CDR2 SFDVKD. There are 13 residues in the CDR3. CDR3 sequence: CATSDLSGSEQYF. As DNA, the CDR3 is TGTGCCACCAGTGATTTGTCCGGGAGCGAGCAGTACTTC.

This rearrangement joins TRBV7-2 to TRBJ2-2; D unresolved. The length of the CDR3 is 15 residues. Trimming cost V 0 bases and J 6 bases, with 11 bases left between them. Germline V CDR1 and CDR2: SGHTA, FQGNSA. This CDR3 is CASSLAEVGSGELFF. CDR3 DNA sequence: TGTGCCAGCAGCTTAGCAGAGGTTGGGTCCGGGGAGCTGTTTTTT.

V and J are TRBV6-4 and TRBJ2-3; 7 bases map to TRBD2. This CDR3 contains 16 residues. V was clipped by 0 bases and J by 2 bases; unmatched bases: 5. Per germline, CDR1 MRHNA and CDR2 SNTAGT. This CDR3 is CASSDSQAGTTDTQYF. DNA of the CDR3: TGTGCCAGCAGTGACTCTCAAGCGGGGACCACAGATACGCAGTATTTT.

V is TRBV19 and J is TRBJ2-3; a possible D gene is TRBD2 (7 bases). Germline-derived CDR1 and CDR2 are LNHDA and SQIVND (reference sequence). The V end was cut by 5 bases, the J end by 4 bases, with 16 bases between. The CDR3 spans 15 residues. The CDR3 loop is CASSPLGGGADTQYF. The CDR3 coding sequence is TGTGCCAGTAGTCCCCTGGGAGGGGGTGCAGATACGCAGTATTTT.

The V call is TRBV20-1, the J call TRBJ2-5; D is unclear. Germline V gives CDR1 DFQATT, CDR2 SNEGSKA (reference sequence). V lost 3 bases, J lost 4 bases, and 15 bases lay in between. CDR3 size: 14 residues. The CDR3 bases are TGCAGTGCTAGTAGGCTGGGTCGAGGAGAGACCCAGTACTTC. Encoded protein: CSASRLGRGETQYF.

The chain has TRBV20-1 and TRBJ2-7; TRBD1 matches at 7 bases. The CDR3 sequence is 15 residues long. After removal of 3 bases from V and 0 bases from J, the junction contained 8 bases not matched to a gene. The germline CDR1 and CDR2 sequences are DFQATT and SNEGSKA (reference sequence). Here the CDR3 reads CSASKGGGGSYEQYF. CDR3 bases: TGCAGTGCTAGTAAAGGGGGCGGTGGCTCCTACGAGCAGTACTTC.

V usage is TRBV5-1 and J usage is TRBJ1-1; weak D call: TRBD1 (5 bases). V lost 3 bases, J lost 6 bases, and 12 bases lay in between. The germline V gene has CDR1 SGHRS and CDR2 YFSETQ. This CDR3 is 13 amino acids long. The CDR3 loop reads CASSSSGGAEAFF. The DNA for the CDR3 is TGCGCCAGCAGCTCCTCTGGAGGGGCTGAAGCTTTCTTT. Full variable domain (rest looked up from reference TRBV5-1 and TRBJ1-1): KAGVTQTPRYLIKTRGQQVTLSCSPISGHRSVSWYQQTPGQGLQFLFEYFSETQRNKGNFPGRFSGRQFSNSRSEMNVSTLELGDSALYLCASSSSGGAEAFFGQGTRLTVV.

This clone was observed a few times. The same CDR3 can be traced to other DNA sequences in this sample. The CDR3 sequence: CASSLESGAGNTIYF. DNA for the CDR3: TGCGCCAGCAGCTTGGAGTCAGGGGCTGGAAACACCATATATTTT. J is TRBJ1-3 and V is TRBV5-1, with D tentatively TRBD1 (6 bases). Germline V gives CDR1 SGHRS, CDR2 YFSETQ. Trimming stripped 0 bases from V and 2 bases from J, with 9 bases between. The CDR3 covers 15 residues.

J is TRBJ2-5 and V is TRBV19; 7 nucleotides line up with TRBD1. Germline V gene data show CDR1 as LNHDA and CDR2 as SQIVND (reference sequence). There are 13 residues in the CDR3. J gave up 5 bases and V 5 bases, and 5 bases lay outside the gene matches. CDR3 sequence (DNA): TGTGCCAGTAGTGACACAGGGGCGGAGACCCAGTACTTC. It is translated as CASSDTGAETQYF.

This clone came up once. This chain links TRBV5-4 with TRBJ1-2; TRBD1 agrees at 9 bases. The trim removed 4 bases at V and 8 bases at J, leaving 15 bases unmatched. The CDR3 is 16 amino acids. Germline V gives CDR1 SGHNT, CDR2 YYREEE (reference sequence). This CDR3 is CASSPGPGTGHVGYTF. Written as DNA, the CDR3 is TGTGCCAGCAGCCCCGGTCCCGGGACAGGGCACGTAGGCTACACCTTC.

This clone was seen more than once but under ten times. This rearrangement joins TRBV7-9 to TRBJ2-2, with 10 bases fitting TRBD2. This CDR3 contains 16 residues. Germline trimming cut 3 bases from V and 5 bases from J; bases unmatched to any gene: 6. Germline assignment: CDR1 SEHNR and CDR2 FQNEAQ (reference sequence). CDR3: CASSFLAGDGTGELFF. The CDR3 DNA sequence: TGTGCCAGCAGCTTCCTAGCGGGGGATGGGACCGGGGAGCTGTTTTTT. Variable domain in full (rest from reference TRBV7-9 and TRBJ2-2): DTGVSQNPRHKITKRGQNVTFRCDPISEHNRLYWYRQTLGQGPEFLTYFQNEAQLEKSRLLSDRFSAERPKGSFSTLEIQRTEQGDSAMYLCASSFLAGDGTGELFFGEGSRLTVL.

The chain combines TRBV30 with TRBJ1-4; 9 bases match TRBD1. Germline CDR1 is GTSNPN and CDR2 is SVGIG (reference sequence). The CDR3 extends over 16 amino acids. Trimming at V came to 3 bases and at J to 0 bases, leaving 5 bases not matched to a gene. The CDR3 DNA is TGTGCCTGGAGAAGGGACAGGGCTGCAACTAATGAAAAACTGTTTTTT. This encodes CAWRRDRAATNEKLFF. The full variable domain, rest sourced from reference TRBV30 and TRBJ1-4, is SQTIHQWPATLVQPVGSPLSLECTVEGTSNPNLYWYRQAAGRGLQLLFYSVGIGQISSEVPQNLSASRPQDRQFILSSKKLLLSDSGFYLCAWRRDRAATNEKLFFGSGTQLSVL.

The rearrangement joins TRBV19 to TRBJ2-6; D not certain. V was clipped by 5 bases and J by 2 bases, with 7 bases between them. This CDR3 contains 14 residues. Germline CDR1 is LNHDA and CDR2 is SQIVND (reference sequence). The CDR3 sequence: CASSAEAGANVLTF. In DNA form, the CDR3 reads TGTGCCAGTAGTGCCGAGGCTGGGGCCAACGTCCTGACTTTC.

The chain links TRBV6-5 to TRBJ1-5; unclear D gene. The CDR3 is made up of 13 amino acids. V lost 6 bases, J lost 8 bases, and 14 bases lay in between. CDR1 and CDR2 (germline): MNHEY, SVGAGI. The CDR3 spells CASREIGVEPQHF. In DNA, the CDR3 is TGTGCCAGCAGGGAGATAGGTGTGGAGCCCCAGCATTTT.

The CDR3 DNA follows: TGTGCCAGCAGCGAGACTAGCGGGGGCAACAATGAGCAGTTCTTC. It yields the protein CASSETSGGNNEQFF. This chain connects TRBV5-6 to TRBJ2-1, with 12 nucleotides matching TRBD2. V gave up 4 bases and J gave up 5 bases; unmatched junction bases: 4. Germline lookup yields CDR1 SGHDT and CDR2 YYEEEE. This CDR3 contains 15 residues.

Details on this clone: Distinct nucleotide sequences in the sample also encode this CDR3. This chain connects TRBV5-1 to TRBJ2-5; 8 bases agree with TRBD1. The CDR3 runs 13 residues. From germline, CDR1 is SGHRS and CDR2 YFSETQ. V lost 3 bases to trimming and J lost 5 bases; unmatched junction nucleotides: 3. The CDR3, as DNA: TGCGCCAGCAGCTCCCAGGGGGCGGAGACCCAGTACTTC. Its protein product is CASSSQGAETQYF.

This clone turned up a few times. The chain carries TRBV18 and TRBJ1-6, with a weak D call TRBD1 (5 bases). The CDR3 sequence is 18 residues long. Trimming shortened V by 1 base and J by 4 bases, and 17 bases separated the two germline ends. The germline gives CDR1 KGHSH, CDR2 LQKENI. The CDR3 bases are TGTGCCAGCTCACCACGGCCCGGGGGGATGGGGTATAATTCACCCCTCCACTTT. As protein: CASSPRPGGMGYNSPLHF.

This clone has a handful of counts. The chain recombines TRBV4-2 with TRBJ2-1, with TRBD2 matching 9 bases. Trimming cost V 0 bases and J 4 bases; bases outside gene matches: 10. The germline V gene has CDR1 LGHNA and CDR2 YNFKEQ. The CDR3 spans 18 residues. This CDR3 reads CASSQELGPAGGYNEQFF. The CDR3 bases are TGTGCCAGCAGCCAAGAACTAGGACCAGCGGGGGGATACAATGAGCAGTTCTTC.

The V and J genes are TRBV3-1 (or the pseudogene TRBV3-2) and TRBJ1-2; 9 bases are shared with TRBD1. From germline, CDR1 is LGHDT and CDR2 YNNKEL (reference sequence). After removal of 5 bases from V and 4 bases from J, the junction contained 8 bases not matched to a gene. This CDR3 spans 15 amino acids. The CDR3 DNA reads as TGTGCCAGCAGCTCGGGACAGGGTCAGATCTATGGCTACACCTTC. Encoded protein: CASSSGQGQIYGYTF.

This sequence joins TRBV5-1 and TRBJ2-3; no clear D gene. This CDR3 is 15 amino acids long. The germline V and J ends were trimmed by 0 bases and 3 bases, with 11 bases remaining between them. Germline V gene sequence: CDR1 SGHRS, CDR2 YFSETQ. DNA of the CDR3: TGCGCCAGCAGCTTGGGGGTTTACGGGACAGATACGCAGTATTTT. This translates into CASSLGVYGTDTQYF.

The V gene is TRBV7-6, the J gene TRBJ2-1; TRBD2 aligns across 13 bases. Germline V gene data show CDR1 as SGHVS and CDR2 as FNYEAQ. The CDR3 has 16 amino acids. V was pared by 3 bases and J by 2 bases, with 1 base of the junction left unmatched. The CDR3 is CASSFGTSGAYNEQFF. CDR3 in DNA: TGTGCCAGCAGCTTTGGGACTAGCGGGGCCTACAATGAGCAGTTCTTC.

The CDR3 nucleotides are TGTGCCAGCAGTTCTCCGAGGTCGGCAACTAATGAAAAACTGTTTTTT. Encoded protein: CASSSPRSATNEKLFF. This chain joins TRBV7-9 and TRBJ1-4; D not resolved. The V and J ends lost 6 bases and 0 bases respectively, with 14 bases between them. From germline, CDR1 is SEHNR and CDR2 FQNEAQ (reference sequence). The CDR3 length is 16 residues. Full variable domain (rest looked up from reference TRBV7-9 and TRBJ1-4): DTGVSQNPRHKITKRGQNVTFRCDPISEHNRLYWYRQTLGQGPEFLTYFQNEAQLEKSRLLSDRFSAERPKGSFSTLEIQRTEQGDSAMYLCASSSPRSATNEKLFFGSGTQLSVL.